Shown below are 10 T cell receptor beta chains from a single sample sequenced in a study of vaccination and CD4 T cells after COVID-19. No antigen is known for these receptors. Sample treatment: roughly 10-day PBMC culture with coronavirus spike peptide pools or control peptides (ViraFEST assay). Cultured CD4+ T-cell DNA underwent Oncomine TCR Beta short-read sequencing. TCRdb reprocessed the PCR reads with MiXCR, giving one entry per CDR3 protein. The data show approximately 11,000 distinct CDR3 sequences, about two fifths seen once. This specimen consisted of CD4+ T cells from blood, cultured in vitro, obtained after SARS-CoV-2 vaccination. All receptors derive from a human donor who had recovered from COVID-19.

The genes are TRBV6-5 and TRBJ1-1; 7 positions match TRBD1. V lost 4 bases, J lost 5 bases, and 4 bases stayed unmatched. The CDR3 spans 13 residues. Germline V CDR1 and CDR2: MNHEY, SVGAGI. The CDR3 nucleotides are TGTGCCAGCAGTTCGCGGGACAGAACTGAAGCTTTCTTT. Amino acid sequence: CASSSRDRTEAFF.

This chain joins TRBV6-1 and TRBJ2-5; D is unresolved. The V and J ends lost 4 bases and 4 bases respectively, with 10 bases between them. CDR1 and CDR2 from the germline V gene are MNHNS and SASEGT. There are 13 residues in the CDR3. The CDR3 bases are TGTGCCAGCAGTGTCTCGGTGGGAGAGACCCAGTACTTC. Translating gives CASSVSVGETQYF.

This chain links TRBV7-2 with TRBJ2-5; D gene unclear. Trimming left V 1 base short and J 4 bases short, with 10 bases between. Germline CDR1 SGHTA, CDR2 FQGNSA. The CDR3 sequence is 14 residues long. The CDR3 bases are TGTGCCAGCAGCTTAGTGGGCCACGGAGAGACCCAGTACTTC. It specifies CASSLVGHGETQYF.

The chain couples TRBV4-2 to TRBJ2-1, with TRBD2 identical over 9 bases. CDR1 is LGHNA and CDR2 is YNFKEQ in the germline V gene. V gave up 4 bases and J gave up 6 bases; unmatched junction bases: 7. There are 15 residues in the CDR3. DNA for the CDR3: TGTGCCAGCAGCCCCGGGACTAGCTTGGGCAATGAGCAGTTCTTC. Translated, it gives CASSPGTSLGNEQFF.

The chain carries TRBV19 and TRBJ2-3; 8 nucleotides line up with TRBD2. Trimming took 6 bases from V and 4 from J; bases not matched to a gene: 6. This CDR3 comprises 14 residues. The germline gives CDR1 LNHDA, CDR2 SQIVND (reference sequence). The CDR3 coding sequence is TGTGCCAGTAGCAAGATAGCGGGATCAGATACGCAGTATTTT. Translation gives CASSKIAGSDTQYF.

The chain uses TRBV6-2 or TRBV6-3 and TRBJ1-6; D is undetermined. The CDR3 length is 18 residues. CDR1 is MNHEY and CDR2 is SVGEGT in the germline V gene. V was shortened by 0 bases and J by 4 bases, with 16 bases between the two germline ends. Written as DNA, the CDR3 is TGTGCCAGCAGTTACTCTCAACGGTTCGGCCTATATAATTCACCCCTCCACTTT. Translation: CASSYSQRFGLYNSPLHF.

This clonotype was counted a few times. J is TRBJ2-7 and V is TRBV20-1; possibly TRBD2 for D (6 bases). Germline CDR1 and CDR2: DFQATT and SNEGSKA (reference sequence). The CDR3 spans 14 residues. Trimming took off 6 bases at V and 3 bases at J, with 18 bases between the two ends. CDR3 in DNA: TGCAGTGCCGCCTCCCGGGACTCGATCTACGAGCAGTACTTC. Protein: CSAASRDSIYEQYF.

This clonotype is deemed medium-sized (0.01 to 0.1%). The J gene is TRBJ2-3, the V gene TRBV21-1; the listed D gene, TRBD2, was not tested against the DNA. TRBV21-1 is a listed pseudogene. The CDR3 contains 17 residues. The CDR3 nucleotides are TGTGCCAGCAGCATGAGGGAGCGGGAGGCCTCCACAGATACGCAGTATTTT. This gives the protein CASSMREREASTDTQYF.

This chain joins TRBV29-1 and TRBJ1-1, with TRBD1 matching over 8 bases. The V gene's germline CDR1 is SQVTM and CDR2 ANQGSEA. Trimming cost V 8 bases and J 7 bases; bases outside gene matches: 9. The CDR3 extends over 12 amino acids. CDR3: CSFGTGSFEAFF. CDR3 sequence (DNA): TGCAGCTTCGGGACAGGTTCTTTTGAAGCTTTCTTT.

The chain has TRBV12-3 or TRBV12-4 and TRBJ2-1; 10 nucleotides line up with TRBD2. The ends lost 5 bases at V and 6 bases at J; junction bases unmatched: 10. This CDR3 has 16 amino acids. CDR3 sequence: CASSLVASGRRNEQFF. For the CDR3, the DNA is TGTGCCAGCAGTCTAGTCGCTAGCGGGAGACGCAATGAGCAGTTCTTC.